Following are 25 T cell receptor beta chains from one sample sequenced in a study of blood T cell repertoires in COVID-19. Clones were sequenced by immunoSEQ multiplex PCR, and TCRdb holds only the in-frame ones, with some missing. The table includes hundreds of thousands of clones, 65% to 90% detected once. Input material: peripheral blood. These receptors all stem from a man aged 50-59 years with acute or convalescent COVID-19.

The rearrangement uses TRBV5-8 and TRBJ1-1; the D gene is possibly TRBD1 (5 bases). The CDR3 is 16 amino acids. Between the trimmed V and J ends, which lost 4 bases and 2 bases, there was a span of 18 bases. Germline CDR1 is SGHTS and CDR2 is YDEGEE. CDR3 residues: CASSPGGRAPNTEAFF. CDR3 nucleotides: TGTGCCAGCAGCCCGGGGGGGAGGGCACCTAACACTGAAGCTTTCTTT.

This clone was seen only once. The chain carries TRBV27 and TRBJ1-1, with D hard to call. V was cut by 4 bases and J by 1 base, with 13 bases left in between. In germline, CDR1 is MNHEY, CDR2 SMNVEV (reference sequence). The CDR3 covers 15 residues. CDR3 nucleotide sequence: TGTGCCAGCAGTTCATTCCCCCCAGGGAACACTGAAGCTTTCTTT. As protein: CASSSFPPGNTEAFF.

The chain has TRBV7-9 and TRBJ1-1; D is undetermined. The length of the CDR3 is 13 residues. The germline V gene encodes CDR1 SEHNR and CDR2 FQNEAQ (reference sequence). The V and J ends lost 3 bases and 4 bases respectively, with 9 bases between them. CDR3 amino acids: CASSFSGSTEAFF. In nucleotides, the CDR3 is TGTGCCAGCAGCTTCTCGGGATCCACTGAAGCTTTCTTT.

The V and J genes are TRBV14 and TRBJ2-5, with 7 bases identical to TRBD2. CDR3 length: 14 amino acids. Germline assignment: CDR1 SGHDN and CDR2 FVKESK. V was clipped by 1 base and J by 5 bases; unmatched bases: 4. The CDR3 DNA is TGTGCCAGCAGCCAAGTCATTAGCGGGGAGACCCAGTACTTC. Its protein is CASSQVISGETQYF.

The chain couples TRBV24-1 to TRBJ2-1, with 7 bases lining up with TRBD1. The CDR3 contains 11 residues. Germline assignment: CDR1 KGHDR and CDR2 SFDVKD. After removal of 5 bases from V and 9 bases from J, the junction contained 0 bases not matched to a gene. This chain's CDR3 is CATSAGGEQFF. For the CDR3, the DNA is TGTGCCACCAGTGCAGGGGGTGAGCAGTTCTTC.

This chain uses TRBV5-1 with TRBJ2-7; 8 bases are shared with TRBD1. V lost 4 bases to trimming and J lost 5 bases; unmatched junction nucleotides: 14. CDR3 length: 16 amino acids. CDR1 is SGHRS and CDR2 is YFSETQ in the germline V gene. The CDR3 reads CASSRTIGTGGHEQYF. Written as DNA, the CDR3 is TGCGCCAGCAGCCGAACGATCGGGACAGGAGGCCACGAGCAGTACTTC.

The CDR3 protein is CASSNGQTQYDEQYF. The CDR3 DNA reads TGTGCCAGTAGTAACGGACAGACCCAGTATGACGAGCAGTACTTC. The chain uses TRBV19 and TRBJ2-7, with a weak D call TRBD1 (6 bases). From germline, CDR1 is LNHDA and CDR2 SQIVND (reference sequence). With 4 bases removed from V and 5 bases from J, the gap between germline ends came to 18 bases. The CDR3 runs 15 residues.

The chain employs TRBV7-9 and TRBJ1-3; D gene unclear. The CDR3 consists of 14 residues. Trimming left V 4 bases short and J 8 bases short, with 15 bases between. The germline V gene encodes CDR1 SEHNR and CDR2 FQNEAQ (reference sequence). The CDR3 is CASSSDGSGDTIYF. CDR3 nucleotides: TGTGCCAGCAGCTCCGACGGATCCGGGGACACCATATATTTT.

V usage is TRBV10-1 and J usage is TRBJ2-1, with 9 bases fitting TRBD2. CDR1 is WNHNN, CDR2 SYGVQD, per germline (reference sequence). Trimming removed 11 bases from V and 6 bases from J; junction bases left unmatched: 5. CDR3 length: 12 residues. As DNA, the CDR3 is TGCGCCCAGGCGGGGGGGCCCAATGAGCAGTTCTTC. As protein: CAQAGGPNEQFF.

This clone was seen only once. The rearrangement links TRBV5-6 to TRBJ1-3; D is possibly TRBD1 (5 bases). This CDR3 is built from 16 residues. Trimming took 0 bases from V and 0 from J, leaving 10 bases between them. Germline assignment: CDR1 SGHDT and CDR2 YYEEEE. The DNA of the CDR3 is TGTGCCAGCAGCTTGGTGCCCGACAGCTCTGGAAACACCATATATTTT. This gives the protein CASSLVPDSSGNTIYF.

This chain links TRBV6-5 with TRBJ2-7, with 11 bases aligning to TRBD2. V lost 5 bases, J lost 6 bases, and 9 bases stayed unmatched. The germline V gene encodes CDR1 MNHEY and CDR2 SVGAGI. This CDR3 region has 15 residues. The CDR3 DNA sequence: TGTGCCAGCAGTACCTCTAGCGGGGGGTCGTTCGAGCAGTACTTC. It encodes CASSTSSGGSFEQYF.

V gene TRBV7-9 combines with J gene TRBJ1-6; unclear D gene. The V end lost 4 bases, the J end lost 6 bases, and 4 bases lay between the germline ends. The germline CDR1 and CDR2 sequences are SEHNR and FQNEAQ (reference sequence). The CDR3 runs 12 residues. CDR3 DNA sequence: TGTGCCAGCAGCTACGGTAATTCACCCCTCCACTTT. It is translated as CASSYGNSPLHF. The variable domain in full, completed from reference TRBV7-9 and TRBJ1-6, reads DTGVSQNPRHKITKRGQNVTFRCDPISEHNRLYWYRQTLGQGPEFLTYFQNEAQLEKSRLLSDRFSAERPKGSFSTLEIQRTEQGDSAMYLCASSYGNSPLHFGNGTRLTVT.

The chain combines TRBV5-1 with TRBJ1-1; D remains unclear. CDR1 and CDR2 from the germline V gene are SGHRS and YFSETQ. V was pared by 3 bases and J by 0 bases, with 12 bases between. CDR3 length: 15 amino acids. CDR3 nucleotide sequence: TGCGCCAGCAGCTCGTATGACACTTTGAACACTGAAGCTTTCTTT. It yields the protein CASSSYDTLNTEAFF.

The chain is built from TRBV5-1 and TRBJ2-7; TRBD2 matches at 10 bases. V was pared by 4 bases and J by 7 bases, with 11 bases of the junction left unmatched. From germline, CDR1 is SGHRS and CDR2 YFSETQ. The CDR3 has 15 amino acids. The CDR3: CASSGGLAAGWEQYF. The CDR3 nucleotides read TGCGCCAGCAGCGGAGGACTAGCGGCGGGGTGGGAGCAGTACTTC. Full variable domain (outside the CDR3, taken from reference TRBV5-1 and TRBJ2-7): KAGVTQTPRYLIKTRGQQVTLSCSPISGHRSVSWYQQTPGQGLQFLFEYFSETQRNKGNFPGRFSGRQFSNSRSEMNVSTLELGDSALYLCASSGGLAAGWEQYFGPGTRLTVT.

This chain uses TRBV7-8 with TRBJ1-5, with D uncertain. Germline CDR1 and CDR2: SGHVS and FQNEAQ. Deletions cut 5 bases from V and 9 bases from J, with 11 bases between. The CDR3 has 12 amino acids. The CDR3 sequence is CASSLTPGPQHF. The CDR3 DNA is TGTGCCAGCAGCCTGACCCCGGGGCCCCAGCATTTT. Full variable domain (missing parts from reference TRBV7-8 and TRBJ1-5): GAGVSQSPRYKVAKRGQDVALRCDPISGHVSLFWYQQALGQGPEFLTYFQNEAQLDKSGLPSDRFFAERPEGSVSTLKIQRTQQEDSAVYLCASSLTPGPQHFGDGTRLSIL.

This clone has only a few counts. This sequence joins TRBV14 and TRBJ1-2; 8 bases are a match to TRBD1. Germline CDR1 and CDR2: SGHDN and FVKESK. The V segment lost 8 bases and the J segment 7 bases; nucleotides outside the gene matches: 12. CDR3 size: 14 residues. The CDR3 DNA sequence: TGTGCCAGCGCTCCGGGGACAGGTGGCTTTGGCTACACCTTC. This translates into CASAPGTGGFGYTF.

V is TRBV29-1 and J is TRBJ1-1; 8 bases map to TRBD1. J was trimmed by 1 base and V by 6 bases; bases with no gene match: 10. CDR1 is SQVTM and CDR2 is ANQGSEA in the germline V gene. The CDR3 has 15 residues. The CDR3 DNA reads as TGCAGCGTGACAGGGGCTGGAGGGACGAACACTGAAGCTTTCTTT. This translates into CSVTGAGGTNTEAFF.

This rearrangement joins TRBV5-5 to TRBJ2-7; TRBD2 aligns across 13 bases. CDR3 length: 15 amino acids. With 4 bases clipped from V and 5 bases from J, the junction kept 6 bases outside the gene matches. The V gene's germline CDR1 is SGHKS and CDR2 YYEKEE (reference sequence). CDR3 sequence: CASSPGTSGANEQYF. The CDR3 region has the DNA TGTGCCAGCAGCCCCGGGACTAGCGGGGCCAACGAGCAGTACTTC.

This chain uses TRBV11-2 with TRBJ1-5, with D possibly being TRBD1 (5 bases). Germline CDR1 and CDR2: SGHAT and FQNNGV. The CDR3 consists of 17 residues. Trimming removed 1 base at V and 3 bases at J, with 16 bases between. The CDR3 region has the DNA TGTGCCAGCAGCTTAGGGGGCACACCCTTGCTCAATCAGCCCCAGCATTTT. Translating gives CASSLGGTPLLNQPQHF. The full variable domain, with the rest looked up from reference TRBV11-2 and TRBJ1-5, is EAGVAQSPRYKIIEKRQSVAFWCNPISGHATLYWYQQILGQGPKLLIQFQNNGVVDDSQLPKDRFSAERLKGVDSTLKIQPAKLEDSAVYLCASSLGGTPLLNQPQHFGDGTRLSIL.

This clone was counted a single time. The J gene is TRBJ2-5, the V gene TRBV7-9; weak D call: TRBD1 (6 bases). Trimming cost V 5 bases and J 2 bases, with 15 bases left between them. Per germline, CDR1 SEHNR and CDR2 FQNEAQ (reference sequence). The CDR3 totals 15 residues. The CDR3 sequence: CASSQAHRVQETQYF. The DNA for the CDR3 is TGTGCCAGCAGCCAGGCCCACAGGGTTCAAGAGACCCAGTACTTC.

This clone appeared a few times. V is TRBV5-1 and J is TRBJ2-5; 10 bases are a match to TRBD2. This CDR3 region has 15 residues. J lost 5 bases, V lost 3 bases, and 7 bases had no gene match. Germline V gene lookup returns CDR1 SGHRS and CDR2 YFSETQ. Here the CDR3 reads CASSSPLAGRETQYF. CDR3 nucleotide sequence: TGCGCCAGCAGCTCCCCACTAGCGGGAAGGGAGACCCAGTACTTC.

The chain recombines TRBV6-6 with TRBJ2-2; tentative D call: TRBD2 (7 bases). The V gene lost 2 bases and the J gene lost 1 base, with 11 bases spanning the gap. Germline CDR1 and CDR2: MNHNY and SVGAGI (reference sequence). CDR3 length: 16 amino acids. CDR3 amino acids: CASSYRGGRNTGELFF. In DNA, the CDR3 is TGTGCCAGCAGTTACAGGGGGGGCCGGAACACCGGGGAGCTGTTTTTT.

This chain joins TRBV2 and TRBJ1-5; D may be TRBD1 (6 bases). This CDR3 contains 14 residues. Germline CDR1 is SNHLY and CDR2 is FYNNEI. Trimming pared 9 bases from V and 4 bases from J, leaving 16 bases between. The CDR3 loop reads CASTEGGLNQPQHF. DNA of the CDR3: TGTGCCAGTACGGAAGGGGGTCTGAATCAGCCCCAGCATTTT.

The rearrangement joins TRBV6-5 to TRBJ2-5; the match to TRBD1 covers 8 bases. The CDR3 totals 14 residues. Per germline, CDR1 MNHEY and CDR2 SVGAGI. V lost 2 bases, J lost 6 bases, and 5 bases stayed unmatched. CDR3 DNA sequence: TGTGCCAGCAGTTACAACAGGGGGTGGAAGACCCAGTACTTC. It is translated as CASSYNRGWKTQYF.

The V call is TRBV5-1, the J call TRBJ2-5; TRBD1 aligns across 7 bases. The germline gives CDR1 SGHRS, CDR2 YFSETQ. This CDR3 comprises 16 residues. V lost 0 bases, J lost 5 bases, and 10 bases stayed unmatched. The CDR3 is CASSLGARRGHETQYF. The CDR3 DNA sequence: TGCGCCAGCAGCTTGGGGGCTCGAAGGGGGCACGAGACCCAGTACTTC.